The 20 T cell receptor beta chains presented below share a single source sample, sequenced in a study of blood T cell repertoires in COVID-19. Assay used: immunoSEQ multiplex PCR; TCRdb lists only in-frame clones, some missing. This sample carries 250,000 to 350,000 clones, 70% to 90% of them seen once, and the ten largest clones take approximately 5%. Specimen: PBMCs or T cells enriched from blood (not recorded which). The origin of the receptors is a woman aged 25 to 39 who had recovered from COVID-19.

The chain employs TRBV7-2 and TRBJ1-4; possible D gene TRBD1, 5 bases. The V and J ends lost 4 bases and 7 bases respectively, with 13 bases between them. Germline CDR1 and CDR2: SGHTA and FQGNSA. This CDR3 is built from 14 residues. CDR3 sequence (DNA): TGTGCCAGCAGCTCCCGGGGGGAGGGTGAAAAACTGTTTTTT. It codes for CASSSRGEGEKLFF.

This chain uses TRBV30 with TRBJ1-3, with 7 positions matching TRBD1. The CDR3 sequence is 21 residues long. After removal of 1 base from V and 2 bases from J, the junction contained 23 bases not matched to a gene. CDR1 is GTSNPN, CDR2 SVGIG, per germline (reference sequence). The CDR3 bases are TGTGCCTGGAGTGGATACAAGACCGGGACAGAGGGGACCCACGCTGGAAACACCATATATTTT. This sequence encodes CAWSGYKTGTEGTHAGNTIYF.

This clone has only a few counts. The V gene is TRBV6-2 or TRBV6-3, the J gene TRBJ1-5; 7 positions agree with TRBD1. V gave up 4 bases and J gave up 6 bases; unmatched junction bases: 9. The germline V gene encodes CDR1 MNHEY and CDR2 SVGEGT. CDR3 length: 15 residues. The CDR3 here is CASSSSQGQSQPQHF. The CDR3 DNA is TGTGCCAGCAGTTCCTCCCAGGGACAGAGTCAGCCCCAGCATTTT.

CDR3 amino acids: CASSLQGAWNYGYTF. CDR3 DNA sequence: TGCGCCAGCAGCTTACAGGGGGCATGGAACTATGGCTACACCTTC. This chain connects TRBV5-1 to TRBJ1-2; 9 nucleotides agree with TRBD1. This CDR3 has 15 amino acids. The J segment lost 2 bases and the V segment lost 2 bases, leaving 4 bases of the junction unmatched. CDR1 is SGHRS and CDR2 is YFSETQ in the germline V gene.

V usage is TRBV2 and J usage is TRBJ2-2; 11 bases fit TRBD1. CDR1 is SNHLY and CDR2 is FYNNEI in the germline V gene. After removal of 4 bases from V and 1 base from J, the junction contained 2 bases not matched to a gene. This CDR3 is 16 amino acids long. The CDR3 loop is CASSGTGGKNTGELFF. CDR3 nucleotide sequence: TGTGCCAGCAGTGGGACAGGGGGCAAGAACACCGGGGAGCTGTTTTTT. The whole variable domain, filled in from reference TRBV2 and TRBJ2-2, reads EPEVTQTPSHQVTQMGQEVILRCVPISNHLYFYWYRQILGQKVEFLVSFYNNEISEKSEIFDDQFSVERPDGSNFTLKIRSTKLEDSAMYFCASSGTGGKNTGELFFGEGSRLTVL.

V usage is TRBV29-1 and J usage is TRBJ1-1; D is undetermined. Trimming removed 4 bases at V and 8 bases at J, with 14 bases between. Germline CDR1 reads SQVTM; CDR2 reads ANQGSEA. The CDR3 totals 12 residues. The CDR3 reads CSVAPQSLEAFF. For the CDR3, the DNA is TGCAGCGTTGCCCCACAGAGCCTAGAAGCTTTCTTT.

The chain uses TRBV28 and TRBJ2-3; D call uncertain. The germline CDR1 and CDR2 sequences are MDHEN and SYDVKM. CDR3 length equals 15 residues. Trimming took 1 base from V and 0 from J, leaving 8 bases between them. This CDR3 is CASSLLEKSTDTQYF. DNA of the CDR3: TGTGCCAGCAGTTTATTAGAAAAAAGCACAGATACGCAGTATTTT.

This rearrangement joins TRBV6-5 to TRBJ1-1, with TRBD1 matching over 7 bases. The length of the CDR3 is 13 residues. Germline CDR1 MNHEY, CDR2 SVGAGI. With V trimmed by 7 bases and J by 3 bases, 5 bases remained unmatched. CDR3 amino acids: CASKGARYTEAFF. Here the CDR3 DNA reads TGTGCCAGCAAGGGGGCCCGATACACTGAAGCTTTCTTT.

J is TRBJ2-1 and V is TRBV28; the D is unclear. The CDR3 sequence is 15 residues long. The germline V gene has CDR1 MDHEN and CDR2 SYDVKM. With 6 bases removed from V and 3 bases from J, the gap between germline ends came to 15 bases. CDR3 in DNA: TGTGCCAGCAGCCCCCCTCAATCCGGCTACAATGAGCAGTTCTTC. This gives the protein CASSPPQSGYNEQFF.

The chain recombines TRBV2 with TRBJ1-2; TRBD1 aligns across 9 bases. This CDR3 is built from 13 residues. J lost 6 bases, V lost 10 bases, and 9 bases had no gene match. Germline V gives CDR1 SNHLY, CDR2 FYNNEI. As DNA, the CDR3 is TGTGCCACCTCTACAGGACAGGGGAATGGCTACACCTTC. Protein: CATSTGQGNGYTF.

The rearrangement uses TRBV7-2 and TRBJ1-5; TRBD1 agrees at 7 bases. The CDR3 is 14 amino acids. After removal of 1 base from V and 7 bases from J, the junction contained 4 bases not matched to a gene. CDR1 and CDR2 from the germline V gene are SGHTA and FQGNSA. DNA of the CDR3: TGTGCCAGCAGCTTAGTACAGGGGAAACAGCCCCAGCATTTT. It translates to CASSLVQGKQPQHF. Full variable domain (missing parts from reference TRBV7-2 and TRBJ1-5): GAGVSQSPSNKVTEKGKDVELRCDPISGHTALYWYRQSLGQGLEFLIYFQGNSAPDKSGLPSDRFSAERTGGSVSTLTIQRTQQEDSAVYLCASSLVQGKQPQHFGDGTRLSIL.

The chain links TRBV4-3 to TRBJ1-5; 11 nucleotides match TRBD1. The germline V gene has CDR1 LGHNA and CDR2 YSLEER. This CDR3 has 15 residues. The V and J ends lost 4 bases and 5 bases, in that order; junction bases with no gene match: 4. The CDR3 DNA is TGCGCCAGCAGCCCACGGACAGGGGGCGATCAGCCCCAGCATTTT. Its translation: CASSPRTGGDQPQHF.

The chain joins TRBV6-5 to TRBJ1-2; unclear D gene. CDR1 and CDR2 from the germline V gene are MNHEY and SVGAGI. The length of the CDR3 is 13 residues. The V and J ends lost 3 bases and 4 bases respectively, with 9 bases between them. The DNA of the CDR3 is TGTGCCAGCAGTTATCTTGCGGCCTATGGCTACACCTTC. It yields the protein CASSYLAAYGYTF.

This rearrangement joins TRBV5-4 to TRBJ2-3, with 7 bases aligning to TRBD1. Germline V gene lookup returns CDR1 SGHNT and CDR2 YYREEE (reference sequence). The CDR3 sequence is 16 residues long. The J segment lost 0 bases and the V segment lost 4 bases, leaving 8 bases of the junction unmatched. Here the CDR3 reads CASSGLQGISTDTQYF. The CDR3 DNA follows: TGTGCCAGCAGCGGTTTACAGGGGATTAGCACAGATACGCAGTATTTT.

This rearrangement joins TRBV5-4 to TRBJ1-1; D possibly corresponds to TRBD1 (6 bases). The CDR3 consists of 13 residues. Germline assignment: CDR1 SGHNT and CDR2 YYREEE (reference sequence). Trimming left V 4 bases short and J 4 bases short, with 11 bases between. CDR3 sequence (DNA): TGTGCCAGCAGCGGGGGGGGGCTCACTGAAGCTTTCTTT. Translation gives CASSGGGLTEAFF.

This sequence joins TRBV5-4 and TRBJ2-2; tentative D call: TRBD2 (5 bases). This CDR3 has 16 residues. Germline-derived CDR1 and CDR2 are SGHNT and YYREEE (reference sequence). Between the trimmed V and J ends, which lost 0 bases and 4 bases, there was a span of 13 bases. As DNA, the CDR3 is TGTGCCAGCAGCTTGGACCCGAGGGAGTTCACCGGGGAGCTGTTTTTT. This gives the protein CASSLDPREFTGELFF.

The gene calls are TRBV28 and TRBJ1-2; 7 nucleotides agree with TRBD1. Trimming removed 5 bases from V and 4 bases from J; junction bases left unmatched: 13. This CDR3 comprises 16 residues. Germline V gives CDR1 MDHEN, CDR2 SYDVKM. The CDR3 loop reads CASSPPAEGALYGYTF. CDR3 sequence (DNA): TGTGCCAGCAGTCCCCCGGCGGAGGGGGCCCTCTATGGCTACACCTTC.

V and J are TRBV2 and TRBJ1-2, with D tentatively TRBD1 (6 bases). V lost 2 bases and J 4 bases, leaving 14 bases between the germline ends. In germline, CDR1 is SNHLY, CDR2 FYNNEI. The CDR3 contains 15 residues. CDR3 bases: TGTGCCAGCAGTGAATCAGACAGGCTTGTCTATGGCTACACCTTC. Amino acids: CASSESDRLVYGYTF. Filled out from reference TRBV2 and TRBJ1-2, the complete variable domain reads EPEVTQTPSHQVTQMGQEVILRCVPISNHLYFYWYRQILGQKVEFLVSFYNNEISEKSEIFDDQFSVERPDGSNFTLKIRSTKLEDSAMYFCASSESDRLVYGYTFGSGTRLTVV.

The gene calls are TRBV5-1 and TRBJ1-4, with D unclear. The CDR3 spans 16 residues. From germline, CDR1 is SGHRS and CDR2 YFSETQ. Trimming took 3 bases from V and 8 from J, leaving 20 bases between them. The CDR3 here is CASSSAPNGGGEKLFF. The CDR3 bases are TGCGCCAGCAGCTCAGCTCCAAACGGAGGTGGAGAAAAACTGTTTTTT.

The chain couples TRBV7-8 to TRBJ1-1, with 10 positions matching TRBD1. The junction had 20 bases not matched to a gene; V was cut back by 5 bases and J by 2 bases. The CDR3 runs to 20 residues. In germline, CDR1 is SGHVS, CDR2 FQNEAQ. The CDR3 region has the DNA TGTGCCAGCAGCCTCCTACCCGTGGGGGGACAGGGGATCAGTAACACTGAAGCTTTCTTT. As protein: CASSLLPVGGQGISNTEAFF.